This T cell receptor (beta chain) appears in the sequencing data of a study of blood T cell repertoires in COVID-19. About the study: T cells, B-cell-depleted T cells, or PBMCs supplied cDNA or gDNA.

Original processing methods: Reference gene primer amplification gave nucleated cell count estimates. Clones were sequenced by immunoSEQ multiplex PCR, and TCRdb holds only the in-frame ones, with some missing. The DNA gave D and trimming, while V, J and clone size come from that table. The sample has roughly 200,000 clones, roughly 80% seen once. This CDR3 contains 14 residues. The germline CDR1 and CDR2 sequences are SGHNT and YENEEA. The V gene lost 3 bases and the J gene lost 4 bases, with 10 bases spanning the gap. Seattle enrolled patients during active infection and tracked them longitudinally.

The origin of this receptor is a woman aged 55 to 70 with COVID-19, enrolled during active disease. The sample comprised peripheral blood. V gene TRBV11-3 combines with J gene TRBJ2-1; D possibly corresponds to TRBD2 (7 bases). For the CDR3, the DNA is TGTGCCAGCAGCTTGAGGGGGGGTTACAATGAGCAGTTCTTC. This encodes CASSLRGGYNEQFF.